Only one count was recorded for the clone carrying this T cell receptor (beta chain). Its antigen is unidentified. CDR1 is SGHTA and CDR2 is FQGTGA in the germline V gene. The CDR3 is 15 residues long. Losses at the gene ends were 5 bases for V and 5 bases for J; bases not matched to a gene: 10. PCR involved 60 Vbeta and 13 Jbeta primers. TCRdb keeps only in-frame clones here, not all; method: immunoSEQ multiplex PCR. The sample lists around 110,000 clones; roughly 73% were seen once. The entry originates in a study of cytomegalovirus exposure and HLA in healthy donors. General study points: For presence/absence analyses, sequencing depth was assumed to be roughly uniform across donors.

The sequence was obtained from a woman aged 25 to 39 in good health and CMV-seronegative. The rearrangement uses TRBV7-3 and TRBJ2-3; 7 nucleotides line up with TRBD1. Source material: PBMCs. The CDR3 protein is CASSEGQTLGDTQYF. CDR3 nucleotide sequence: TGTGCCAGCAGCGAGGGACAGACTTTAGGAGATACGCAGTATTTT.